Listed here are 11 T cell receptor beta chains from one sample, sequenced in a study of blood T cell repertoires in COVID-19. Produced via immunoSEQ multiplex PCR; TCRdb's table is partial and in-frame only. The sample shows 90,000 to 100,000 clones, under 85% of them seen only once. The sequenced sample consisted of peripheral blood. Receptors originate from a human donor in a cohort sampled during active COVID-19.

The chain employs TRBV7-8 and TRBJ2-1, with unresolved D. This CDR3 comprises 13 residues. Germline V gene data show CDR1 as SGHVS and CDR2 as FQNEAQ. Trimming shortened V by 3 bases and J by 8 bases, and 11 bases separated the two germline ends. In nucleotides, the CDR3 is TGTGCCAGCAGCTTGGCCCCCGTCGATGAGCAGTTCTTC. It specifies CASSLAPVDEQFF.

CDR3 sequence reads: CASSYDRKSSTDTQYF. Here the CDR3 DNA reads TGTGCCAGCAGTTATGACAGAAAGTCGAGCACAGATACGCAGTATTTT. The rearrangement uses TRBV6-6 and TRBJ2-3; D possibly corresponds to TRBD1 (5 bases). The CDR3 totals 16 residues. The V and J ends lost 3 bases and 0 bases respectively, with 13 bases between them. Germline V lookup: CDR1 MNHNY, CDR2 SVGAGI (reference sequence).

The rearrangement uses TRBV5-6 and TRBJ2-1; D might be TRBD2 (7 bases). Germline CDR1 reads SGHDT; CDR2 reads YYEEEE. The V and J ends lost 4 bases and 13 bases respectively, with 15 bases between them. The CDR3 is 12 residues long. The CDR3 DNA sequence: TGTGCCAGCAGCGGCGGGGGCAGGGCCCAGTTCTTC. Its protein is CASSGGGRAQFF.

This rearrangement joins TRBV7-2 to TRBJ2-5; 16 positions agree with TRBD2. The V and J ends lost 0 bases and 5 bases, in that order; junction bases with no gene match: 6. Germline CDR1 reads SGHTA; CDR2 reads FQGNSA. CDR3 length: 18 residues. CDR3 in DNA: TGTGCCAGCAGCTTAGCGGGGACTAGCGGGGGGGCTGATGAGACCCAGTACTTC. Protein: CASSLAGTSGGADETQYF.

This chain links TRBV6-1 with TRBJ2-3, with 11 bases lining up with TRBD2. Germline V gene data show CDR1 as MNHNS and CDR2 as SASEGT. Trimming took 4 bases from V and 0 from J; bases not matched to a gene: 3. The CDR3 has 16 amino acids. The DNA for the CDR3 is TGTGCCAGCAGTGCGGGACTAGCGGCTAGCACAGATACGCAGTATTTT. Encoded protein: CASSAGLAASTDTQYF.

This clone was observed once. The V gene is TRBV9, the J gene TRBJ2-2; D is perhaps TRBD2 (5 bases). V shed 4 bases and J shed 7 bases, with 14 bases lying between them. Germline CDR1 reads SGDLS; CDR2 reads YYNGEE. This CDR3 contains 14 residues. The DNA of the CDR3 is TGTGCCAGCAGCACCCACCCCGAGGGCGGGGAGCTGTTTTTT. Protein sequence: CASSTHPEGGELFF. Based on the CDR3 plus reference TRBV9 and TRBJ2-2, the full variable domain is DSGVTQTPKHLITATGQRVTLRCSPRSGDLSVYWYQQSLDQGLQFLIQYYNGEERAKGNILERFSAQQFPDLHSELNLSSLELGDSALYFCASSTHPEGGELFFGEGSRLTVL.

The sample holds one count of this clone. The V call is TRBV19, the J call TRBJ2-7; D perhaps matches TRBD1 (5 bases). The CDR3 spans 12 residues. Germline V gives CDR1 LNHDA, CDR2 SQIVND (reference sequence). V shed 4 bases and J shed 3 bases, with 7 bases lying between them. The CDR3 sequence: CASSNQGYEQYF. CDR3 bases: TGTGCCAGTAGTAACCAGGGCTACGAGCAGTACTTC.

The chain has TRBV18 and TRBJ1-2; 10 bases are shared with TRBD1. This CDR3 contains 15 residues. J gave up 5 bases and V 0 bases, and 3 bases lay outside the gene matches. Germline V gene data show CDR1 as KGHSH and CDR2 as LQKENI. The CDR3 loop is CASSPPMDRGYGYTF. DNA for the CDR3: TGTGCCAGCTCACCACCGATGGACAGGGGGTATGGCTACACCTTC.

The chain links TRBV6-2 or TRBV6-3 to TRBJ2-3, with 13 bases fitting TRBD2. The CDR3 length is 17 residues. The germline V gene encodes CDR1 MNHEY and CDR2 SVGEGT. V dropped 6 bases and J dropped 4; count of bases not matched to a gene: 10. CDR3 residues: CASSPRTSGSWSDTQYF. CDR3 sequence (DNA): TGTGCCAGCAGCCCTCGGACTAGCGGGAGTTGGTCAGATACGCAGTATTTT.

The rearrangement links TRBV5-1 to TRBJ2-5; 7 bases agree with TRBD2. Germline lookup yields CDR1 SGHRS and CDR2 YFSETQ. The CDR3 has 17 amino acids. V shed 6 bases, J shed 1 base, and the junction held 15 bases outside the gene matches. CDR3 residues: CASNLGTGPGGQETQYF. DNA of the CDR3: TGCGCCAGCAACTTAGGGACCGGCCCGGGGGGCCAAGAGACCCAGTACTTC. Combining the CDR3 with reference TRBV5-1 and TRBJ2-5 gives the whole variable domain KAGVTQTPRYLIKTRGQQVTLSCSPISGHRSVSWYQQTPGQGLQFLFEYFSETQRNKGNFPGRFSGRQFSNSRSEMNVSTLELGDSALYLCASNLGTGPGGQETQYFGPGTRLLVL.

J is TRBJ2-1 and V is TRBV14; 14 bases are a match to TRBD2. Germline V CDR1 and CDR2: SGHDN, FVKESK. CDR3 length: 15 residues. J gave up 9 bases and V 10 bases, and 11 bases lay outside the gene matches. The CDR3 nucleotides are TGTGCCACGTCGACTAGCGGGAGGGCCACGAGTGAGCAGTTCTTC. Its protein is CATSTSGRATSEQFF.